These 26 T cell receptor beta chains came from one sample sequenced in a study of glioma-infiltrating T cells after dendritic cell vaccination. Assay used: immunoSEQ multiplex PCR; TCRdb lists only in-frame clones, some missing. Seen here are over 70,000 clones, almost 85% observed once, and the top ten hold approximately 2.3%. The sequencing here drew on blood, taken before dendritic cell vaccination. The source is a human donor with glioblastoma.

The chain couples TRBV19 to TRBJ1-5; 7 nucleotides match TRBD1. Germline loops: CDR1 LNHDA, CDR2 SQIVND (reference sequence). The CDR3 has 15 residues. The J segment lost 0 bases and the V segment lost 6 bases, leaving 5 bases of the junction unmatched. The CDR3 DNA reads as TGTGCCAGTAGGGGACAGTCGCCTAGCAATCAGCCCCAGCATTTT. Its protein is CASRGQSPSNQPQHF. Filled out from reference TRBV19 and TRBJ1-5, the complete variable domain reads DGGITQSPKYLFRKEGQNVTLSCEQNLNHDAMYWYRQDPGQGLRLIYYSQIVNDFQKGDIAEGYSVSREKKESFPLTVTSAQKNPTAFYLCASRGQSPSNQPQHFGDGTRLSIL.

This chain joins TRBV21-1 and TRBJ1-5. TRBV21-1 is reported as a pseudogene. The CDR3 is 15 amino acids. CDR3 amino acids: CASSKMGGKLQPQHF. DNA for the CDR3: TGTGCCAGCAGCAAAATGGGGGGAAAGCTCCAGCCCCAGCATTTT.

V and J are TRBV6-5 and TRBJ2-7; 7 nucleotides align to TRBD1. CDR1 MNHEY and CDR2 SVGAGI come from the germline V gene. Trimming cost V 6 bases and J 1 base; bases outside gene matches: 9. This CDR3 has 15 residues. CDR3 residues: CASSPGTAKSYEQYF. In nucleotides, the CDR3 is TGTGCCAGCAGCCCCGGGACAGCGAAATCCTACGAGCAGTACTTC.

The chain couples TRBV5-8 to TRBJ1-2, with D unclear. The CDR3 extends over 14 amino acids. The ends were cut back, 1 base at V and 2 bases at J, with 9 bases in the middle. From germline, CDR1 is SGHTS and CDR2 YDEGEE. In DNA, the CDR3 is TGTGCCAGCAGCTTGCAGATTCTCAACTATGGCTACACCTTC. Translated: CASSLQILNYGYTF.

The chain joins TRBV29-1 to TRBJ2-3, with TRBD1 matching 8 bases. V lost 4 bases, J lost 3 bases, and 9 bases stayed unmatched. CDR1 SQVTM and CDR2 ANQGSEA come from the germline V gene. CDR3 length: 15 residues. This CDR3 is CSVGVWTGWTDTQYF. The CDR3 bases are TGCAGCGTTGGGGTATGGACAGGGTGGACAGATACGCAGTATTTT.

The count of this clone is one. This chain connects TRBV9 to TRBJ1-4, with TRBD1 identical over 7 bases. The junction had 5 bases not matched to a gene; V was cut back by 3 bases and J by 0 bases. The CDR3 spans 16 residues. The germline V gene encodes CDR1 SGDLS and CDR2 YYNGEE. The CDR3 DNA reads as TGTGCCAGCAGCGCCCGACAGGGTACAACTAATGAAAAACTGTTTTTT. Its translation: CASSARQGTTNEKLFF.

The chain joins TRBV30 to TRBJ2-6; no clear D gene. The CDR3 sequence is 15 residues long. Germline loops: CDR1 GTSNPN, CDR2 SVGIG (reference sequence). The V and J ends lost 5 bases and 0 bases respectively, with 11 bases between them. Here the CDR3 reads CAWQDFGSGANVLTF. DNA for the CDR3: TGTGCCTGGCAGGATTTTGGCTCTGGGGCCAACGTCCTGACTTTC. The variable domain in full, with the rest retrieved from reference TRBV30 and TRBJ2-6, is SQTIHQWPATLVQPVGSPLSLECTVEGTSNPNLYWYRQAAGRGLQLLFYSVGIGQISSEVPQNLSASRPQDRQFILSSKKLLLSDSGFYLCAWQDFGSGANVLTFGAGSRLTVL.

CDR3 amino acids: CASSQVRLANYNEQFF. As DNA, the CDR3 is TGCGCCAGCAGCCAAGTAAGACTTGCCAACTACAATGAGCAGTTCTTC. V gene TRBV4-1 combines with J gene TRBJ2-1; no reliable D call. The CDR3 consists of 16 residues. V lost 1 base and J 3 bases, leaving 13 bases between the germline ends. CDR1 MGHRA and CDR2 YSYEKL come from the germline V gene.

The CDR3 DNA sequence: TGTGCCAGCAGTTTGCGGGGGGGAGAGACCCAGTACTTC. Residues: CASSLRGGETQYF. This sequence joins TRBV27 and TRBJ2-5; 9 positions agree with TRBD2. The J segment lost 4 bases and the V segment lost 3 bases, leaving 0 bases of the junction unmatched. This CDR3 has 13 amino acids. From germline, CDR1 is MNHEY and CDR2 SMNVEV (reference sequence).

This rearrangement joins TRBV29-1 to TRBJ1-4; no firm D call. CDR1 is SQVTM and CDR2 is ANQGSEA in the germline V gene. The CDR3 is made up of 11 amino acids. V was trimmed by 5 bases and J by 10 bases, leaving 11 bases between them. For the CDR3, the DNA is TGCAGCGTTTTTTCGGGTGGAAAACTGTTTTTT. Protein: CSVFSGGKLFF.

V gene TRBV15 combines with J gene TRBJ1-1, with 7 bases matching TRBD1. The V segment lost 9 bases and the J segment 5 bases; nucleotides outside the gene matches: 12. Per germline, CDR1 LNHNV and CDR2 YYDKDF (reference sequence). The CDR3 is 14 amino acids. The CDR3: CATERSGGSTEAFF. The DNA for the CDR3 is TGTGCCACGGAAAGGTCAGGGGGGTCGACTGAAGCTTTCTTT.

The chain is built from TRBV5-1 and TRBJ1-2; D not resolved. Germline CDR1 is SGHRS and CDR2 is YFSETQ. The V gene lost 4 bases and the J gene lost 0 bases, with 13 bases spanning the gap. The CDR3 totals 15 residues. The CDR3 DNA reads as TGCGCCAGCAGCCCGGGGAGCGAAGCTAACTATGGCTACACCTTC. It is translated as CASSPGSEANYGYTF.

The chain's CDR3 is CASWTGGQGDNQPQHF. DNA for the CDR3: TGTGCCAGCTGGACCGGCGGCCAGGGCGACAATCAGCCCCAGCATTTT. V gene TRBV28 combines with J gene TRBJ1-5, with D possibly matching TRBD1 (5 bases). In germline, CDR1 is MDHEN, CDR2 SYDVKM. Trimming took off 8 bases at V and 3 bases at J, with 20 bases between the two ends. The CDR3 spans 16 residues.

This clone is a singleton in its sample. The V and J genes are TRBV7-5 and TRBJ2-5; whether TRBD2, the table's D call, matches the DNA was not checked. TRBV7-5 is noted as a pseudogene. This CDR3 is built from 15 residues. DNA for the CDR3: TGTGCCAGAAGCTTGTCACTAGCGGGAGTGGAGACCCAGTACTTC. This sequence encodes CARSLSLAGVETQYF.

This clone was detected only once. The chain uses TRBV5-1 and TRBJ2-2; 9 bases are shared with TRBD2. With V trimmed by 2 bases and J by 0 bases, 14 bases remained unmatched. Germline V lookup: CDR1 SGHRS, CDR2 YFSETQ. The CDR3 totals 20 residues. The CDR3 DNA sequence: TGCGCCAGCAGCTTTTACTTACCGGGCGGGAGGGAATCGAACACCGGGGAGCTGTTTTTT. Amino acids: CASSFYLPGGRESNTGELFF.

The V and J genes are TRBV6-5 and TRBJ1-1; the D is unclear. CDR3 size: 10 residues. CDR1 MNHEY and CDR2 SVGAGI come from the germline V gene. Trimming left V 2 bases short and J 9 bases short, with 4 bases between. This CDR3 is CASSYLQAFF. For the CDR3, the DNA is TGTGCCAGCAGTTACCTTCAAGCTTTCTTT.

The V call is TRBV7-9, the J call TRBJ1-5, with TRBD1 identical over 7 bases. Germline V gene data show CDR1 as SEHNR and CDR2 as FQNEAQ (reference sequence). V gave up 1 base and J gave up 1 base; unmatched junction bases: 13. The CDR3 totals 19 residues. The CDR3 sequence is CASSLEDRPTSRSNQPQHF. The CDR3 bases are TGTGCCAGCAGCTTAGAGGACAGGCCAACGAGTCGGAGCAATCAGCCCCAGCATTTT.

The CDR3 sequence: CASSFTSGPYNEQFF. CDR3 in DNA: TGCGCCAGCAGCTTCACTAGCGGCCCTTACAATGAGCAGTTCTTC. The chain recombines TRBV5-1 with TRBJ2-1; 8 bases are a match to TRBD2. J lost 4 bases, V lost 2 bases, and 5 bases had no gene match. The CDR3 is 15 amino acids. Germline-derived CDR1 and CDR2 are SGHRS and YFSETQ.

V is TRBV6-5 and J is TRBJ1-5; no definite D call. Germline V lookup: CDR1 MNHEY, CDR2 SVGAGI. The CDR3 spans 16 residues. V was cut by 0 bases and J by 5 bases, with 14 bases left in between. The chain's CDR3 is CASSYSNAGPHQPQHF. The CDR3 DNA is TGTGCCAGCAGTTACTCGAATGCCGGTCCCCATCAGCCCCAGCATTTT.

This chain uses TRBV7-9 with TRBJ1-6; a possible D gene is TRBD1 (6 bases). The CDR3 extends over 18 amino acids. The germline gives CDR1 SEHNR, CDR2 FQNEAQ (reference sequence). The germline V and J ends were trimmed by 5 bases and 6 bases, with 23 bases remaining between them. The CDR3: CASSPRVGQGFGNSPLHF. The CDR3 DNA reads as TGTGCCAGCAGCCCCCGGGTGGGGCAGGGGTTTGGTAATTCACCCCTCCACTTT. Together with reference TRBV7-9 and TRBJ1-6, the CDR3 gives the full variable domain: DTGVSQNPRHKITKRGQNVTFRCDPISEHNRLYWYRQTLGQGPEFLTYFQNEAQLEKSRLLSDRFSAERPKGSFSTLEIQRTEQGDSAMYLCASSPRVGQGFGNSPLHFGNGTRLTVT.

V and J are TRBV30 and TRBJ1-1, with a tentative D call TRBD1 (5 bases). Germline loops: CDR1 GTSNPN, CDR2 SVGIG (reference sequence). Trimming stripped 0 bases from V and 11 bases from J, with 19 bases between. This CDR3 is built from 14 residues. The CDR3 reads CAWSVLGRVRGAFF. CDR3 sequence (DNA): TGTGCCTGGAGTGTACTGGGGAGGGTGCGGGGGGCTTTCTTT.

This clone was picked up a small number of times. The CDR3 DNA is TGTGCCAGCAGCTTAACTCTGGAGACCAGCTCCTACGAGCAGTACTTC. Amino acids: CASSLTLETSSYEQYF. J is TRBJ2-7 and V is TRBV7-2, with unresolved D. The CDR3 spans 16 residues. In germline, CDR1 is SGHTA, CDR2 FQGNSA. Trimming left V 2 bases short and J 0 bases short, with 14 bases between.

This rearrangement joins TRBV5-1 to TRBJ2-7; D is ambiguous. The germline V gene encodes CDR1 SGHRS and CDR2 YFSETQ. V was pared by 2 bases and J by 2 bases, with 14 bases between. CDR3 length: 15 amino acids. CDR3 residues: CASSFLMRTTYEQYF. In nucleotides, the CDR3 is TGCGCCAGCAGCTTCCTCATGCGCACTACCTACGAGCAGTACTTC.

The CDR3 DNA sequence: TGTGCCAGCAGCGGTGTGGGGAGCTTGGATGAAAAACTGTTTTTT. Its protein is CASSGVGSLDEKLFF. The chain uses TRBV5-6 and TRBJ1-4; D is unresolved. This CDR3 has 15 residues. V lost 4 bases and J lost 6, with 16 bases in between. Germline CDR1 is SGHDT and CDR2 is YYEEEE.

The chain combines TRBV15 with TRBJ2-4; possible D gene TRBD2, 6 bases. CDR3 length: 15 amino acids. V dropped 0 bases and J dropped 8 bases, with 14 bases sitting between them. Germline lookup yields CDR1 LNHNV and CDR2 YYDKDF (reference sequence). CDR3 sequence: CATSRDGTSLHIQYF. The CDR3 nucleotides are TGTGCCACCAGCAGAGATGGAACTAGCTTGCACATTCAGTACTTC.

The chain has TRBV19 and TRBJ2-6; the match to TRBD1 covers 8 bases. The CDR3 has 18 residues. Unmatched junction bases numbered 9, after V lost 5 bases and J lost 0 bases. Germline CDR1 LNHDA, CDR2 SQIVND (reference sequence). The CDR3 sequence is CASSVTGTGSSGANVLTF. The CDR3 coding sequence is TGTGCCAGTAGTGTCACCGGGACAGGCAGCTCTGGGGCCAACGTCCTGACTTTC. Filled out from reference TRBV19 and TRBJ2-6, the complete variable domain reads DGGITQSPKYLFRKEGQNVTLSCEQNLNHDAMYWYRQDPGQGLRLIYYSQIVNDFQKGDIAEGYSVSREKKESFPLTVTSAQKNPTAFYLCASSVTGTGSSGANVLTFGAGSRLTVL.